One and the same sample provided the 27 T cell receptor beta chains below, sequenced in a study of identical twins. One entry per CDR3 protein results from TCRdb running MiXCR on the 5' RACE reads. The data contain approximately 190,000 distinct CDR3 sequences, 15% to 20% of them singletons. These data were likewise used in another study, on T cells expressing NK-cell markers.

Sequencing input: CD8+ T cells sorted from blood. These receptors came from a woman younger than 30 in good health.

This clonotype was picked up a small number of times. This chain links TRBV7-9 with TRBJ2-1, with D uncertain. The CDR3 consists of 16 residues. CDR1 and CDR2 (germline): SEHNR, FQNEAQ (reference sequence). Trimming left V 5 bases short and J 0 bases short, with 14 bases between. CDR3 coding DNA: TGTGCCAGCAGCCCCCTCCGGGCGAGCTCCTACAATGAGCAGTTCTTC. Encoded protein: CASSPLRASSYNEQFF.

CDR3 bases: TGTGCCAGCAGCGCCTTACAAACAGGGGACGAGCAGTACTTC. Residues: CASSALQTGDEQYF. The V gene is TRBV3-1, the J gene TRBJ2-7; 7 bases map to TRBD1. The germline V gene has CDR1 LGHDT and CDR2 YNNKEL (reference sequence). The CDR3 length is 14 residues. The J segment lost 5 bases and the V segment lost 5 bases, leaving 9 bases of the junction unmatched.

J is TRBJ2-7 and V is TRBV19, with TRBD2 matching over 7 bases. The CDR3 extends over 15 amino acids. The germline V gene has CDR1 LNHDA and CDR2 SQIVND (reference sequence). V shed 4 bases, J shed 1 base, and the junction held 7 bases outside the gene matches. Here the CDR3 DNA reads TGTGCCAGTAGTACTGGGAGGGGTGCTTCCTACGAGCAGTACTTC. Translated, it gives CASSTGRGASYEQYF.

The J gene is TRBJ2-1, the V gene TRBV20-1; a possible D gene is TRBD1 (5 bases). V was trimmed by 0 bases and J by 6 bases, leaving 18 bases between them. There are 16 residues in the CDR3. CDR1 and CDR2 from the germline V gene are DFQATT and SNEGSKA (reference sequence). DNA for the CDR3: TGCAGTGCTAGAGATGGTGGGTCGGACAACCCCAATGAGCAGTTCTTC. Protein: CSARDGGSDNPNEQFF.

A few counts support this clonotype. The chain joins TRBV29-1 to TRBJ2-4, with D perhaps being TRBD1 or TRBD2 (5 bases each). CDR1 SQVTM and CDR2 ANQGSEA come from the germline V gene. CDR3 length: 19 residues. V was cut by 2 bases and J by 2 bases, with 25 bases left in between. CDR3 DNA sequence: TGCAGCGTTGAACGGAGGCCAGGGCACCTAGCCATCCCCAAAAACATTCAGTACTTC. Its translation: CSVERRPGHLAIPKNIQYF.

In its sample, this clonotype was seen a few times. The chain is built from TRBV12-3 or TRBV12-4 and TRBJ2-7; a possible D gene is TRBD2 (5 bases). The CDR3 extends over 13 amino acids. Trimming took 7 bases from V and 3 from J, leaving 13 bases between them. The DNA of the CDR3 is TGTGCCAGCACCCTCCCTAGCAGCTACGAGCAGTACTTC. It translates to CASTLPSSYEQYF.

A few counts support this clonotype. CDR3 in amino acids: CSANRGLDDARLGQFF. The CDR3 DNA is TGCAGTGCTAACCGGGGACTAGACGACGCCCGACTTGGGCAGTTCTTC. The V call is TRBV20-1, the J call TRBJ2-1; 8 bases line up with TRBD2. Germline trimming cut 4 bases from V and 12 bases from J; bases unmatched to any gene: 20. The CDR3 covers 16 residues. Germline CDR1 is DFQATT and CDR2 is SNEGSKA (reference sequence).

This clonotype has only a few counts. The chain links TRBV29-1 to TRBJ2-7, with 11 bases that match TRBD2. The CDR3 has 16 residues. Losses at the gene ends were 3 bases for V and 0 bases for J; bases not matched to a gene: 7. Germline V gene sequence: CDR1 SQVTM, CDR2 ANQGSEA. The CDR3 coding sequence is TGCAGCGTTGAGGGTCTAGCGGGAGGAACCTCCTACGAGCAGTACTTC. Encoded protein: CSVEGLAGGTSYEQYF.

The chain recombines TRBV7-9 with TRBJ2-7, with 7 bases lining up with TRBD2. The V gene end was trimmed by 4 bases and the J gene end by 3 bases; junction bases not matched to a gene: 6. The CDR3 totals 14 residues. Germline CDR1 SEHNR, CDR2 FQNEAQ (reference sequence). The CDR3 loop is CASSSRGDVYEQYF. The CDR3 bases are TGTGCCAGCAGCTCCCGGGGGGACGTCTACGAGCAGTACTTC.

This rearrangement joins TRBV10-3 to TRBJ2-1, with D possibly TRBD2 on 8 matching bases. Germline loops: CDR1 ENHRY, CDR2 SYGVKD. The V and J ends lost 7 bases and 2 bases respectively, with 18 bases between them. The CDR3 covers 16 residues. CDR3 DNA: TGTGCCATCACTCCCCGGGGGGGACAGACCTACAATGAGCAGTTCTTC. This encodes CAITPRGGQTYNEQFF.

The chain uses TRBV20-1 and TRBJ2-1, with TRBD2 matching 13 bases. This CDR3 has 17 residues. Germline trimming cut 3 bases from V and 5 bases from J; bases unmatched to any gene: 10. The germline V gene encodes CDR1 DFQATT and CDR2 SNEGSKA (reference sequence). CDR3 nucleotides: TGCAGTGCTAGGGCCCACCCACTAGCGGGAGGGAACAATGAGCAGTTCTTC. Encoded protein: CSARAHPLAGGNNEQFF.

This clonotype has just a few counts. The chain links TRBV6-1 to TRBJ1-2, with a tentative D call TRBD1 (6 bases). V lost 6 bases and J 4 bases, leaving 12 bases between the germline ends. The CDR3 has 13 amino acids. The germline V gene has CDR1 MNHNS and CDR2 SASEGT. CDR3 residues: CASSPGAAYGYTF. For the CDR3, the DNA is TGTGCCAGCAGCCCGGGGGCAGCCTATGGCTACACCTTC.

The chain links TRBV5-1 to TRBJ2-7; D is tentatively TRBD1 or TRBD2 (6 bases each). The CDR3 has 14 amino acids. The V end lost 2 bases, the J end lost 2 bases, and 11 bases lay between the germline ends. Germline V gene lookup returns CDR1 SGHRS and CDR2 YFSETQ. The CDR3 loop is CASSFGGPPYEQYF. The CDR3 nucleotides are TGCGCCAGCAGCTTCGGGGGCCCTCCCTACGAGCAGTACTTC.

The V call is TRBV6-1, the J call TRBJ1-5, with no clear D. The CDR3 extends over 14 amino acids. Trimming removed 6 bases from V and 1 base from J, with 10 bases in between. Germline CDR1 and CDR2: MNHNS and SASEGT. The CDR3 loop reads CASSNGWSNQPQHF. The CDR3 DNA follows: TGTGCCAGCAGCAACGGGTGGAGCAATCAGCCCCAGCATTTT.

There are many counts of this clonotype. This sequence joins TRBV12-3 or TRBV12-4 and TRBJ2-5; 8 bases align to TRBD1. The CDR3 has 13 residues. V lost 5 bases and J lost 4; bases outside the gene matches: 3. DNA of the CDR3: TGTGCCAGCAGTCCAGGGGGCACAGAGACCCAGTACTTC. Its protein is CASSPGGTETQYF.

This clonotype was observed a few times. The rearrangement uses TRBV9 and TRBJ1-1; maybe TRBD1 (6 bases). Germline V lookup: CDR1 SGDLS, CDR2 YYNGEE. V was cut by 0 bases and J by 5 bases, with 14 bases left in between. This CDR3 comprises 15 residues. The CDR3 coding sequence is TGTGCCAGCAGCGTAGCAGGAGGAGGGGGGACTGAAGCTTTCTTT. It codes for CASSVAGGGGTEAFF.

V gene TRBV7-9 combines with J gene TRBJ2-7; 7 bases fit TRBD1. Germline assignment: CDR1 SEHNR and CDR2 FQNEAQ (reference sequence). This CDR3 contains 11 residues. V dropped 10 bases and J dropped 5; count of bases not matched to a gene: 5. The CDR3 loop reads CATEQGNEQYF. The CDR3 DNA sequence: TGTGCCACCGAACAGGGGAACGAGCAGTACTTC.

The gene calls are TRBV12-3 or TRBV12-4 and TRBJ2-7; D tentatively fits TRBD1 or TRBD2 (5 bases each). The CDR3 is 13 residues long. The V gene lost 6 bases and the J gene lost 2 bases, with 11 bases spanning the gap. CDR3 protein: CASSTGRAYEQYF. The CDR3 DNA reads TGTGCCAGCAGCACGGGACGGGCCTACGAGCAGTACTTC.

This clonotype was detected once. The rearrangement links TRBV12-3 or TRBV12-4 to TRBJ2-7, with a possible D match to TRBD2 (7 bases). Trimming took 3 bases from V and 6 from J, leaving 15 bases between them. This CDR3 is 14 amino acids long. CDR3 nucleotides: TGTGCCAGCAGTTTGGGGGGGCAGCTTGTCGAGCAGTACTTC. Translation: CASSLGGQLVEQYF.

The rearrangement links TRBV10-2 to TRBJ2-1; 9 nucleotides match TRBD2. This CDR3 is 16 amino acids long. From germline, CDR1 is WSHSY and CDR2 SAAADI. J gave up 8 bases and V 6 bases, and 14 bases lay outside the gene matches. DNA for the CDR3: TGCGCCAGCAGAGAGACTAGCGGTAGCTCTGTCGATGAGCAGTTCTTC. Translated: CASRETSGSSVDEQFF.

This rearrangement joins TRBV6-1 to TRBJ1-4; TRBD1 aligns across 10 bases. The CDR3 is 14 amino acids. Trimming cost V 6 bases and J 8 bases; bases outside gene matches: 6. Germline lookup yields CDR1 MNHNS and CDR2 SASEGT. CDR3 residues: CASRPGTGEEKLFF. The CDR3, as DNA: TGTGCCAGCAGACCTGGGACAGGGGAAGAAAAACTGTTTTTT.

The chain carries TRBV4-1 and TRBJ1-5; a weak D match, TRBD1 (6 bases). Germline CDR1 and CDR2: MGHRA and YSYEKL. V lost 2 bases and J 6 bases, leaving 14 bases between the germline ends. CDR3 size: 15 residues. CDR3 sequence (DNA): TGCGCCAGCAGCCAATCTACAGGGTCGGGTCAGCCCCAGCATTTT. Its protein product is CASSQSTGSGQPQHF.

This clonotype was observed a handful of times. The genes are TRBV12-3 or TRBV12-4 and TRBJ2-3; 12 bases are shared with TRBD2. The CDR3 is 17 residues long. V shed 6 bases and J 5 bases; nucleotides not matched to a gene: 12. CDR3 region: CASSPEWTSGMGDTQYF. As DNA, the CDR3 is TGTGCCAGCAGCCCCGAATGGACTAGCGGGATGGGAGATACGCAGTATTTT.

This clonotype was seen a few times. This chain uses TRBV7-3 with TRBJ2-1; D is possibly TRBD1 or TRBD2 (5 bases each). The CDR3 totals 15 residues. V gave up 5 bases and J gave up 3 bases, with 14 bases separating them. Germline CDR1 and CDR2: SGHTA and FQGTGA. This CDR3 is CASSPDTGRYNEQFF. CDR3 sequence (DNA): TGTGCCAGCAGCCCCGATACGGGGCGCTACAATGAGCAGTTCTTC.

CDR3: CASSEVVGGGMYEQYF. CDR3 nucleotides: TGTGCCAGCAGTGAAGTGGTCGGCGGGGGGATGTACGAGCAGTACTTC. J is TRBJ2-7 and V is TRBV6-1, with 8 bases lining up with TRBD2. V was clipped by 1 base and J by 4 bases; unmatched bases: 9. The germline V gene encodes CDR1 MNHNS and CDR2 SASEGT. This CDR3 spans 16 amino acids.

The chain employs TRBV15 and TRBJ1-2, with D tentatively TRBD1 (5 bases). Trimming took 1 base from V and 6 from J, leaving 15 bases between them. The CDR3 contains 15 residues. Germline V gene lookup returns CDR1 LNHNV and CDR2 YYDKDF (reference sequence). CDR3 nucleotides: TGTGCCACCAGCAGAGTGCAACAGGCAGCCGATGGCTACACCTTC. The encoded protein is CATSRVQQAADGYTF.

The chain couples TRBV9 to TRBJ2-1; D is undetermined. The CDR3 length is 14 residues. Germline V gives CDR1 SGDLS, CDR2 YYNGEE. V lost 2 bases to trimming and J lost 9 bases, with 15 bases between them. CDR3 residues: CASSVSYVLGEQFF. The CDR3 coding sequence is TGTGCCAGCAGCGTTAGCTACGTACTCGGTGAGCAGTTCTTC.